Detailed here is one T cell receptor (beta chain). As originally analysed: The assay estimated nucleated cells by amplifying reference gene primers. Some clones are missing from TCRdb's copy, which holds only in-frame ones; the method was immunoSEQ multiplex PCR. That table supplies the V and J calls and clone size; D and trimming were determined from the DNA. The sample includes about 50,000 clones, nearly 85% seen only once; the top ten take roughly a sixth. The CDR3 spans 17 residues. The V gene's germline CDR1 is LNHDA and CDR2 SQIVND (reference sequence). Trimming took 4 bases from V and 2 from J; bases not matched to a gene: 13. The sample originates from a study of blood T cell repertoires in COVID-19. At the level of the study: From the United States, Italy and Spain came samples of acute and convalescent COVID-19.

Sequencing was performed on peripheral blood. V and J are TRBV19 and TRBJ1-2, with TRBD1 matching 7 bases. The sequence was collected from a man between 35 and 55 years old with acute or convalescent COVID-19. CDR3 nucleotide sequence: TGTGCCAGTAGTACAACCGGGACAGCCAACCGCAACTATGGCTACACCTTC. Encoded protein: CASSTTGTANRNYGYTF.